The T cell receptor beta chain under discussion was sequenced for a study of blood T cell repertoires in COVID-19. Per the study methods: Counts of nucleated cells, estimated from reference gene primer amplification, were obtained. Profiling relied on immunoSEQ multiplex PCR, and the TCRdb table lists in-frame clones only, not all of them. The V and J calls and clone size come from that table; D and trimming were worked out from the DNA. Seen here are about 280,000 clones, approximately 83% observed once, and the top ten hold approximately 10%. The sample consisted of peripheral blood. The sequence was collected from a woman in her seventies with acute or convalescent COVID-19.

CDR3 residues: CSVPRTGSSYEQYF. The CDR3 nucleotides read TGCAGCGTTCCCCGGACGGGAAGCTCCTACGAGCAGTACTTC. J is TRBJ2-7 and V is TRBV29-1; D possibly corresponds to TRBD2 (5 bases). The germline CDR1 and CDR2 sequences are SQVTM and ANQGSEA. The CDR3 sequence is 14 residues long. Trimming removed 5 bases from V and 0 bases from J, with 14 bases in between.